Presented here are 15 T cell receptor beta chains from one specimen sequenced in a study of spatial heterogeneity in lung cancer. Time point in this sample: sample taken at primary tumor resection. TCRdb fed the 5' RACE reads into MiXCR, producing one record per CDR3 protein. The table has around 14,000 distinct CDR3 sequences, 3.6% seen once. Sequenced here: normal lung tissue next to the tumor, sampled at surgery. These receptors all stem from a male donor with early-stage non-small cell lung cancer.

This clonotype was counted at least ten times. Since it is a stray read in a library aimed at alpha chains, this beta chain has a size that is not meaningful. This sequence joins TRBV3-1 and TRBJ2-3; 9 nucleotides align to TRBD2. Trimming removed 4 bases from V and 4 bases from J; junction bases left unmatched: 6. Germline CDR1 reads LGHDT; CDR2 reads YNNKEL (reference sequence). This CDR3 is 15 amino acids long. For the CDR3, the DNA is TGTGCCAGCAGCCCCGGGACTAGCTCCGCAGATACGCAGTATTTT. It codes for CASSPGTSSADTQYF.

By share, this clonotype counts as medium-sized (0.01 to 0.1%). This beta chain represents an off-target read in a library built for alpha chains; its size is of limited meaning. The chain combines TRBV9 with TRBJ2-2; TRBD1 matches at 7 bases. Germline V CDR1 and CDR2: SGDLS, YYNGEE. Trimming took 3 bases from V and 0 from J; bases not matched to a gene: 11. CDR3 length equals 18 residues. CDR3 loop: CASSARPRQGANTGELFF. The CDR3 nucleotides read TGTGCCAGCAGCGCCCGACCTCGACAGGGTGCGAACACCGGGGAGCTGTTTTTT.

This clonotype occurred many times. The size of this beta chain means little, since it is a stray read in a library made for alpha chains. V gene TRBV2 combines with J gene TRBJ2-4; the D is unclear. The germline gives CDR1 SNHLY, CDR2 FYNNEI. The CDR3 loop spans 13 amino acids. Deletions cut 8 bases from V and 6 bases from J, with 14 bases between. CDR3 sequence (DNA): TGTGCCAGCTTAGACGGGCGAGGAAACATTCAGTACTTC. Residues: CASLDGRGNIQYF.

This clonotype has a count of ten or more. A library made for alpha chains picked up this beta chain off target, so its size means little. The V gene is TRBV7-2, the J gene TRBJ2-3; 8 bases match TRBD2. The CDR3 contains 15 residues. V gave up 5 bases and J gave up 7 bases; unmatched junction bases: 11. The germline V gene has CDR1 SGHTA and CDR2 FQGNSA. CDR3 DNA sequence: TGTGCCAGCAGCGCGGCCGGGACTAGTAGGAATACGCAGTATTTT. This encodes CASSAAGTSRNTQYF.

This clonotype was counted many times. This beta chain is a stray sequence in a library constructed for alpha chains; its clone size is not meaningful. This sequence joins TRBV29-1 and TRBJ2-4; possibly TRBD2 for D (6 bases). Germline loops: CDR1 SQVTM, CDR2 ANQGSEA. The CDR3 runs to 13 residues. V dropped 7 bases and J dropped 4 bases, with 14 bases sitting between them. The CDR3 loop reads CSAIGGVKNIQYF. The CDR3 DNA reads TGCAGCGCTATCGGAGGGGTAAAAAACATTCAGTACTTC.

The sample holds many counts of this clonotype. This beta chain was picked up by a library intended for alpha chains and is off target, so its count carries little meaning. CDR3 sequence: CASSRGQQPQHF. The CDR3 bases are TGTGCCAGCAGTCGGGGGCAACAGCCCCAGCATTTT. The rearrangement links TRBV7-9 to TRBJ1-5; D is possibly TRBD1 (6 bases). This CDR3 contains 12 residues. CDR1 is SEHNR, CDR2 FQNEAQ, per germline (reference sequence). Trimming left V 6 bases short and J 7 bases short, with 10 bases between. The full variable domain, with the rest looked up from reference TRBV7-9 and TRBJ1-5, is DTGVSQNPRHKITKRGQNVTFRCDPISEHNRLYWYRQTLGQGPEFLTYFQNEAQLEKSRLLSDRFSAERPKGSFSTLEIQRTEQGDSAMYLCASSRGQQPQHFGDGTRLSIL.

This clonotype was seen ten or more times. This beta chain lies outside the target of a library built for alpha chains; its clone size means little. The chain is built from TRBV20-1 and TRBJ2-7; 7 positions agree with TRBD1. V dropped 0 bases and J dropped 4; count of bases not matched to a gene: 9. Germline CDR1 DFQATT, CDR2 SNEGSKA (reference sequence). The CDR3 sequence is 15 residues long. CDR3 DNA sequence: TGCAGTGCTAGAGATCCCGGGACAGCCGGGTACGAGCAGTACTTC. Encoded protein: CSARDPGTAGYEQYF.

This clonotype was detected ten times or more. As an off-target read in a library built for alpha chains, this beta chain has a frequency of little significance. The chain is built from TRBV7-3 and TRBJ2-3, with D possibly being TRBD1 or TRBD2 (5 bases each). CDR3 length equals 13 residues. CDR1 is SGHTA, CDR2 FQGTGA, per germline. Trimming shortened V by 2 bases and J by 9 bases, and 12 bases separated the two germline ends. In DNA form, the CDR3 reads TGTGCCAGCAGCTTAGCCTGGGACGGGACGCAGTATTTT. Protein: CASSLAWDGTQYF.

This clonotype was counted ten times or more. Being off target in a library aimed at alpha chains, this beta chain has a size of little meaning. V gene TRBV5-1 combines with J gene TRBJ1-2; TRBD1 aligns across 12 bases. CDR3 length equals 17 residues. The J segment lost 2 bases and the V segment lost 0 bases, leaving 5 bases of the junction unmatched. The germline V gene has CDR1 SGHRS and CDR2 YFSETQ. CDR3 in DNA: TGCGCCAGCAGCTTGGCCCCGGGACAGGGGGCGAACTATGGCTACACCTTC. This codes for CASSLAPGQGANYGYTF.

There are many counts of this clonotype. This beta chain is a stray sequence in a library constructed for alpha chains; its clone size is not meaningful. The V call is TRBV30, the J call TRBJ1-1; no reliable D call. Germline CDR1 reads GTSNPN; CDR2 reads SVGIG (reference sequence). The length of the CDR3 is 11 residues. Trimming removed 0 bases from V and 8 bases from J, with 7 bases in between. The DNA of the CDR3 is TGTGCCTGGAGTGTATCCGGAGAAGCTTTCTTT. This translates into CAWSVSGEAFF.

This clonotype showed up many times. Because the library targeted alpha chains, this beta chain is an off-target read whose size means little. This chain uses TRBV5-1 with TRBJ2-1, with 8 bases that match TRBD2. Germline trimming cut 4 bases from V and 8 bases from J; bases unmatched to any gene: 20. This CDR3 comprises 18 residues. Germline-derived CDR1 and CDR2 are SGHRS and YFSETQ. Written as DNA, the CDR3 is TGCGCCAGCAGCAACGAAGGCACCGGGGCTAGCGGGTCCCATGAGCAGTTCTTC. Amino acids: CASSNEGTGASGSHEQFF.

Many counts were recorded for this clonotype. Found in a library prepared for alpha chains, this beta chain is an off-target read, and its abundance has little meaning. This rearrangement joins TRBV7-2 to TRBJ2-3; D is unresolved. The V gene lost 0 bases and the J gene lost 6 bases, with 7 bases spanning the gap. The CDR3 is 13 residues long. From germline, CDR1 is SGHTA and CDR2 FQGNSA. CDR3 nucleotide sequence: TGTGCCAGCAGCTTAGCCGGGTCGGATACGCAGTATTTT. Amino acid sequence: CASSLAGSDTQYF.

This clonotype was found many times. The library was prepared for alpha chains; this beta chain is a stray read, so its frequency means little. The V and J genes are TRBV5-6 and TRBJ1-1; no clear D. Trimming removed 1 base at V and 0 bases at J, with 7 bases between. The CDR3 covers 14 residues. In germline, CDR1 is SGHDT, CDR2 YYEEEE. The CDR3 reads CASSLLQLNTEAFF. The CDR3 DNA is TGTGCCAGCAGCTTGTTACAGTTGAACACTGAAGCTTTCTTT.

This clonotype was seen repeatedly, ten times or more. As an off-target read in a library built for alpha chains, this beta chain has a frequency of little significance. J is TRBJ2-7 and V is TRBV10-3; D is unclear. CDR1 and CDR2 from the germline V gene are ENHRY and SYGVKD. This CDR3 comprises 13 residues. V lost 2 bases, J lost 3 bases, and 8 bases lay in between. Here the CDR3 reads CAISEGDNYEQYF. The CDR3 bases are TGTGCCATCAGTGAGGGGGATAACTACGAGCAGTACTTC.

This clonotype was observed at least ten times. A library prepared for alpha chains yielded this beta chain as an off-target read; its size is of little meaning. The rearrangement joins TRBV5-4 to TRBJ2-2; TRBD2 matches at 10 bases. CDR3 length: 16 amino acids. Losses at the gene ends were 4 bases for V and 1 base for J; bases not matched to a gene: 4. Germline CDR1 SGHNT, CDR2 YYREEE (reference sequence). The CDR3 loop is CASSDRTSGNTGELFF. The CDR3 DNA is TGTGCCAGCAGCGATAGGACTAGCGGGAACACCGGGGAGCTGTTTTTT.